The TCR beta chain described here comes from a study of T cells in Graves' hyperthyroidism and ophthalmopathy. This CDR3 contains 15 residues. The germline CDR1 and CDR2 sequences are SGHTA and FQGNSA. V was trimmed by 5 bases and J by 4 bases, leaving 18 bases between them. RNA transcripts were the template for amplifying TCR beta CDR3 regions. Primed by the HTBI set, a first-round RT-PCR was run on the TCR CDR3. MiXCR, applied by TCRdb to the multiplex PCR reads, yields one record per CDR3 protein. This repertoire shows hundreds of thousands of distinct CDR3 sequences, 16% found once; its top ten account for roughly 3.5%. This clonotype has at least ten counts.

The receptor comes from a woman in her thirties or forties with Graves' ophthalmopathy. The sequenced sample consisted of blood. This chain uses TRBV7-2 with TRBJ2-7; D is perhaps TRBD2 (6 bases). In nucleotides, the CDR3 is TGTGCCAGCAGCCAGAGTTGGACTAACTCATACGAGCAGTACTTC. The encoded protein is CASSQSWTNSYEQYF.